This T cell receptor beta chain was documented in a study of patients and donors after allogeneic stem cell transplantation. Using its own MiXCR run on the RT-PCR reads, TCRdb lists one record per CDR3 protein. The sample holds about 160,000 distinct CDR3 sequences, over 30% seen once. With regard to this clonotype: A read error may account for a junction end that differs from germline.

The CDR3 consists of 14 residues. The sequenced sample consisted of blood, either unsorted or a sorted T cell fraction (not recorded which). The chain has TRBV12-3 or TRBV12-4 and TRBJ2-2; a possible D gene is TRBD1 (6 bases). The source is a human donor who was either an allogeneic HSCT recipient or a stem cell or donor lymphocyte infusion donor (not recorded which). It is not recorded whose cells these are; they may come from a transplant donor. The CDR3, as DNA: TGTGCCAGCAGTACAGGGTGGAACACCGGGGAGCTTTTTTTT. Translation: CASSTGWNTGELFF.